The subject of this entry is one T cell receptor (beta chain). Germline loops: CDR1 SGHRS, CDR2 YFSETQ. V was clipped by 4 bases and J by 11 bases, with 18 bases between them. The CDR3 consists of 13 residues. Random hexamers were used to reverse transcribe the RNA input (about 0.5 to 1 ug). An immunoSEQ multiplex PCR generated amplified TCR beta CDR3 products spanning 54 Vbeta and 13 Jbeta. TCRdb re-derived calls from the immunoSEQ multiplex PCR reads in MiXCR, one entry per CDR3 protein. In the table there are 300,000 to 350,000 distinct CDR3 sequences, about 90% of which are singletons. The study sequenced TCR beta in blood CD8+ and CD4+ T cells. The source of the sample is a study of CD8 T cells in Susac syndrome.

The source is a human donor with multiple sclerosis. Material: CD4+ T cells from PBMCs. The chain is built from TRBV5-1 and TRBJ1-1; D perhaps matches TRBD1 (6 bases). The CDR3 DNA sequence: TGCGCCAGCAGCCCCGGGGGGGGGCAGACGGCTTTCTTT. It specifies CASSPGGGQTAFF.